This passage covers 22 T cell receptor beta chains from one sample sequenced in a study of beta chain features in type 1 diabetes. Study outcomes and limitations: All four CD4+ subsets of Type 1 diabetes patients contained TCRB CDR3s that were moderately but significantly shorter.

Their antigen targets remain unknown. Sequenced material consisted of expressed TCRB transcripts (all of the isolated RNA was reverse transcribed). Produced via immunoSEQ multiplex PCR; TCRdb's table is partial and in-frame only. Among hundreds of thousands of clones, over 13% were seen once, and the ten largest hold nearly 0.04%. Sequences were obtained from naive CD4+ T cells from blood. All receptors derive from a man aged 18 to 30 with type 1 diabetes.

Points on this clone: Compared with germline, one end of the junction differs, possibly owing to a read error. The V and J genes are TRBV7-7 and TRBJ2-2; D is uncertain. Per germline, CDR1 SSHAT and CDR2 FNYEAQ (reference sequence). The CDR3 runs 13 residues. CDR3 in amino acids: CASSRSFTGELFF. The CDR3 region has the DNA TGTGCTAGCAGCCGCAGCTTCACCGGGGAGCTGTTTTTT.

This clone occurred a few times. The chain combines TRBV9 with TRBJ1-2, with D maybe TRBD1 (6 bases). The CDR3 runs to 13 residues. CDR1 and CDR2 (germline): SGDLS, YYNGEE. Between the trimmed V and J ends, which lost 3 bases and 11 bases, there was a span of 17 bases. For the CDR3, the DNA is TGTGCCAGCAGCGATGCCCCGGGGGCGATGTACACCTTC. Translated: CASSDAPGAMYTF.

This chain links TRBV11-1 with TRBJ1-2; no reliable D call. The CDR3 loop spans 12 amino acids. Looked up from germline, CDR1 is SGHAT and CDR2 is FQDESV (reference sequence). V was shortened by 3 bases and J by 2 bases, with 4 bases between the two germline ends. Here the CDR3 DNA reads TGTGCCAGCAGCTTTCGGAACTATGGCTACACCTTC. Translation: CASSFRNYGYTF.

The chain carries TRBV7-9 and TRBJ2-5; D is unclear. The CDR3 length is 14 residues. Germline CDR1 reads SEHNR; CDR2 reads FQNEAQ (reference sequence). The V end was cut by 5 bases, the J end by 2 bases, with 12 bases between. CDR3 protein: CASSQRQIQETQYF. In DNA, the CDR3 is TGTGCCAGCAGCCAGAGACAAATACAAGAGACCCAGTACTTC.

This clone was seen a handful of times. J is TRBJ2-5 and V is TRBV9, with D unclear. The CDR3 runs 13 residues. The germline V gene has CDR1 SGDLS and CDR2 YYNGEE. With 7 bases removed from V and 2 bases from J, the gap between germline ends came to 12 bases. The DNA for the CDR3 is TGTGCCAGCTCGAAGGCCTCTCAAGAGACCCAGTACTTC. This sequence encodes CASSKASQETQYF.

The sample holds a few counts of this clone. The genes are TRBV29-1 and TRBJ1-4; the D gene is possibly TRBD1 (5 bases). The CDR3 is made up of 13 amino acids. Trimming took 7 bases from V and 8 from J, leaving 17 bases between them. Germline values: CDR1 SQVTM, CDR2 ANQGSEA. The CDR3 sequence: CSGYMGDREKLFF. CDR3 DNA sequence: TGCAGCGGTTACATGGGGGATCGGGAAAAACTGTTTTTT.

This clone was detected only a few times. The V gene is TRBV14, the J gene TRBJ1-2; possible D gene TRBD1, 6 bases. This CDR3 has 13 amino acids. The germline V gene encodes CDR1 SGHDN and CDR2 FVKESK. Trimming stripped 1 base from V and 6 bases from J, with 9 bases between. CDR3 DNA sequence: TGTGCCAGCAGCCAAGGACAGGCGAATGGCTACACCTTC. This codes for CASSQGQANGYTF.

This clone has only a few counts. The CDR3 DNA sequence: TGTGCCAGCAGCGTAGACCGGGGTGGGGACAGGCTCCAAGAGACCCAGTACTTC. This encodes CASSVDRGGDRLQETQYF. The chain recombines TRBV9 with TRBJ2-5; 8 bases align to TRBD1. The germline CDR1 and CDR2 sequences are SGDLS and YYNGEE. Losses at the gene ends were 0 bases for V and 1 base for J; bases not matched to a gene: 11. This CDR3 is built from 18 residues.

In its sample, this clone was seen a few times. Other DNA sequences in the same sample also yield this CDR3. The CDR3 bases are TGCAGTGCTAGAGATCAAGCAGAAGCTTTCTTT. Protein: CSARDQAEAFF. The gene calls are TRBV20-1 and TRBJ1-1; D not certain. Germline-derived CDR1 and CDR2 are DFQATT and SNEGSKA (reference sequence). This CDR3 comprises 11 residues. V lost 0 bases and J 8 bases, leaving 7 bases between the germline ends.

V usage is TRBV2 and J usage is TRBJ2-5; TRBD2 is a possible D gene (6 bases). This CDR3 comprises 13 residues. Deletions cut 6 bases from V and 5 bases from J, with 13 bases between. The germline CDR1 and CDR2 sequences are SNHLY and FYNNEI. The CDR3 DNA reads TGTGCCAGCAGGGGGACTTTCCTTGAGACCCAGTACTTC. As protein: CASRGTFLETQYF.

This clone was seen a few times. The chain joins TRBV30 to TRBJ2-1; tentative D call: TRBD2 (5 bases). V lost 5 bases and J 5 bases, leaving 10 bases between the germline ends. CDR1 is GTSNPN, CDR2 SVGIG, per germline (reference sequence). This CDR3 contains 12 residues. CDR3 nucleotide sequence: TGTGCCTGGGGCCGGGGAAACAATGAGCAGTTCTTC. This sequence encodes CAWGRGNNEQFF.

This clone has just a few counts. The chain uses TRBV28 and TRBJ2-3; possibly TRBD1 or TRBD2 for D (5 bases each). Germline assignment: CDR1 MDHEN and CDR2 SYDVKM. The CDR3 covers 15 residues. Trimming left V 8 bases short and J 2 bases short, with 17 bases between. Here the CDR3 DNA reads TGTGCCAGCCCGCCGGGGCATAGATCCACAGATACGCAGTATTTT. Its translation: CASPPGHRSTDTQYF.

This clone turned up a few times. The gene calls are TRBV28 and TRBJ1-4; D unclear. Trimming took off 6 bases at V and 0 bases at J, with 11 bases between the two ends. Germline CDR1 and CDR2: MDHEN and SYDVKM. This CDR3 is built from 15 residues. DNA for the CDR3: TGTGCCAGCAGCACCAACACCGCAACTAATGAAAAACTGTTTTTT. Protein product: CASSTNTATNEKLFF. Supplemented by reference TRBV28 and TRBJ1-4, the full variable domain reads DVKVTQSSRYLVKRTGEKVFLECVQDMDHENMFWYRQDPGLGLRLIYFSYDVKMKEKGDIPEGYSVSREKKERFSLILESASTNQTSMYLCASSTNTATNEKLFFGSGTQLSVL.

The rearrangement joins TRBV11-2 to TRBJ2-5, with a tentative D call TRBD2 (6 bases). V shed 4 bases and J shed 5 bases, with 11 bases lying between them. Germline V gene lookup returns CDR1 SGHAT and CDR2 FQNNGV. The CDR3 is 13 amino acids. CDR3 in DNA: TGTGCCAGCAGCTCCACCCGGGGGGAGACCCAGTACTTC. It yields the protein CASSSTRGETQYF.

This clone was counted only a few times. The chain links TRBV5-6 to TRBJ2-7; tentatively, D is TRBD2 (5 bases). Germline lookup yields CDR1 SGHDT and CDR2 YYEEEE. The V gene lost 4 bases and the J gene lost 3 bases, with 17 bases spanning the gap. The CDR3 length is 15 residues. This CDR3 reads CASSPVGVPHYEQYF. CDR3 bases: TGTGCCAGCAGCCCGGTGGGAGTCCCCCACTACGAGCAGTACTTC.

This clone has only a few counts. The rearrangement uses TRBV29-1 and TRBJ2-6; possibly TRBD1 for D (6 bases). The CDR3 extends over 14 amino acids. Germline values: CDR1 SQVTM, CDR2 ANQGSEA. V lost 0 bases and J 12 bases, leaving 15 bases between the germline ends. The CDR3 protein is CSVEEGRGLSVLTF. In DNA form, the CDR3 reads TGCAGCGTTGAAGAGGGCAGGGGATTAAGCGTCCTGACTTTC.

This clone was seen more than once but under ten times. The chain joins TRBV5-1 to TRBJ1-1, with no clear D. The CDR3 runs to 15 residues. Trimming cost V 3 bases and J 0 bases, with 12 bases left between them. Germline loops: CDR1 SGHRS, CDR2 YFSETQ. Written as DNA, the CDR3 is TGCGCCAGCAGCTCCCACAGAGAGATGAACACTGAAGCTTTCTTT. Its protein is CASSSHREMNTEAFF.

This clone was recorded a few times. This sample includes further DNA sequences coding for the same CDR3. This chain joins TRBV28 and TRBJ2-3; D is unclear. V lost 4 bases to trimming and J lost 3 bases, with 5 bases between them. The CDR3 consists of 12 residues. Germline CDR1 is MDHEN and CDR2 is SYDVKM. The CDR3 reads CASSSPTDTQYF. CDR3 coding DNA: TGTGCCAGCAGTTCTCCGACAGATACGCAGTATTTT.

The J gene is TRBJ2-7, the V gene TRBV29-1; TRBD1 aligns across 10 bases. The CDR3 spans 14 residues. V dropped 5 bases and J dropped 5; count of bases not matched to a gene: 9. Germline CDR1 is SQVTM and CDR2 is ANQGSEA. The CDR3 DNA sequence: TGCAGCGTTCAAGGGGGGACAGGGGTCAACGAGCAGTACTTC. Protein: CSVQGGTGVNEQYF.

The V gene is TRBV5-6, the J gene TRBJ2-1; 9 bases match TRBD2. The germline V gene encodes CDR1 SGHDT and CDR2 YYEEEE. Trimming cost V 4 bases and J 9 bases; bases outside gene matches: 14. This CDR3 is 16 amino acids long. The CDR3 bases are TGTGCCAGCAGCGGGGCCTTAGCGGGAGTTCTGGGTGAGCAGTTCTTC. Amino acid sequence: CASSGALAGVLGEQFF.

In its sample, this clone was seen a few times. V and J are TRBV30 and TRBJ2-3; TRBD2 agrees at 8 bases. J gave up 7 bases and V 4 bases, and 4 bases lay outside the gene matches. The CDR3 has 12 amino acids. Germline values: CDR1 GTSNPN, CDR2 SVGIG (reference sequence). The CDR3 nucleotides are TGTGCCTGGAACGGCGGGGGGCATACGCAGTATTTT. This sequence encodes CAWNGGGHTQYF.

The genes are TRBV6-5 and TRBJ1-4; no clear D. The V gene lost 2 bases and the J gene lost 8 bases, with 12 bases spanning the gap. Germline CDR1 is MNHEY and CDR2 is SVGAGI. The CDR3 is 14 residues long. In nucleotides, the CDR3 is TGTGCCAGCAGTTACATCGGGGTTCGGGAAAAACTGTTTTTT. Translating it yields CASSYIGVREKLFF.